Below are 22 T cell receptor beta chains sequenced from a single sample in a study of blood T cell repertoires in COVID-19. Method: immunoSEQ multiplex PCR; TCRdb's copy keeps in-frame clones and lacks some. The sample contains about 180,000 clones, about four fifths of which appear only once. Source material: peripheral blood. These receptors originate from a woman in her 70s with COVID-19, enrolled during active disease.

This sequence joins TRBV20-1 and TRBJ2-4, with no clear D. CDR1 and CDR2 (germline): DFQATT, SNEGSKA (reference sequence). The CDR3 sequence is 11 residues long. V gave up 6 bases and J gave up 0 bases, with 3 bases separating them. CDR3 bases: TGCAGTGCCGTAGCCAAAAACATTCAGTACTTC. Protein product: CSAVAKNIQYF.

The CDR3: CATSDPGQDGNQPQHF. The DNA of the CDR3 is TGTGCCACCAGTGACCCCGGACAGGACGGCAATCAGCCCCAGCATTTT. The chain recombines TRBV24-1 with TRBJ1-5; 7 bases fit TRBD1. The junction had 7 bases not matched to a gene; V was cut back by 4 bases and J by 2 bases. Germline CDR1 KGHDR, CDR2 SFDVKD. This CDR3 has 16 amino acids.

J is TRBJ2-3 and V is TRBV7-2; a weak D match, TRBD2 (5 bases). Looked up from germline, CDR1 is SGHTA and CDR2 is FQGNSA. The CDR3 runs to 12 residues. V lost 8 bases to trimming and J lost 3 bases, with 9 bases between them. The CDR3 loop reads CASREGTDTQYF. CDR3 coding DNA: TGTGCCAGCCGAGAGGGAACAGATACGCAGTATTTT.

V gene TRBV6-1 combines with J gene TRBJ2-7, with 12 bases lining up with TRBD2. Losses at the gene ends were 3 bases for V and 5 bases for J; bases not matched to a gene: 11. The CDR3 loop spans 17 amino acids. The germline V gene has CDR1 MNHNS and CDR2 SASEGT. DNA of the CDR3: TGTGCCAGCAGTGAGGGCTCCCTAGCGGGAGGGCCGAACGAGCAGTACTTC. This gives the protein CASSEGSLAGGPNEQYF.

This chain joins TRBV29-1 and TRBJ2-1; the match to TRBD1 covers 7 bases. The germline V gene has CDR1 SQVTM and CDR2 ANQGSEA. The CDR3 has 12 amino acids. V shed 5 bases and J 6 bases; nucleotides not matched to a gene: 4. The CDR3 loop is CSVWTGFNEQFF. CDR3 DNA sequence: TGCAGCGTTTGGACAGGCTTCAATGAGCAGTTCTTC.

The sample holds one count of this clone. The V and J genes are TRBV27 and TRBJ2-6; 10 bases line up with TRBD1. With 3 bases clipped from V and 0 bases from J, the junction kept 5 bases outside the gene matches. The CDR3 consists of 18 residues. Germline CDR1 MNHEY, CDR2 SMNVEV (reference sequence). CDR3 region: CASSLERQGASGANVLTF. The CDR3 DNA follows: TGTGCCAGCAGTTTGGAAAGACAGGGGGCCTCTGGGGCCAACGTCCTGACTTTC. The full variable domain, in which reference TRBV27 and TRBJ2-6 provide the parts outside the CDR3, is EAQVTQNPRYLITVTGKKLTVTCSQNMNHEYMSWYRQDPGLGLRQIYYSMNVEVTDKGDVPEGYKVSRKEKRNFPLILESPSPNQTSLYFCASSLERQGASGANVLTFGAGSRLTVL.

This clone was recorded once. This chain joins TRBV7-8 and TRBJ2-1, with 9 bases fitting TRBD2. CDR1 is SGHVS and CDR2 is FQNEAQ in the germline V gene. Trimming at V came to 2 bases and at J to 4 bases, leaving 9 bases not matched to a gene. The CDR3 consists of 17 residues. CDR3 bases: TGTGCCAGCAGCTTATTGGGTGGTCTAGCGGGATACAATGAGCAGTTCTTC. It yields the protein CASSLLGGLAGYNEQFF.

The chain recombines TRBV29-1 with TRBJ1-2; TRBD1 matches 11 bases. V lost 5 bases, J lost 0 bases, and 5 bases stayed unmatched. There are 15 residues in the CDR3. Germline V gene sequence: CDR1 SQVTM, CDR2 ANQGSEA. CDR3 DNA sequence: TGCAGCGTTTGGGACAGGGGGTATTCTAACTATGGCTACACCTTC. Protein product: CSVWDRGYSNYGYTF.

This clone appeared a single time. The chain recombines TRBV7-2 with TRBJ2-1; the match to TRBD2 covers 11 bases. The CDR3 contains 15 residues. Germline V gene lookup returns CDR1 SGHTA and CDR2 FQGNSA. The V and J ends lost 4 bases and 10 bases, in that order; junction bases with no gene match: 9. Here the CDR3 reads CASSSGLAGRGEQFF. In nucleotides, the CDR3 is TGTGCCAGCAGCTCTGGACTAGCGGGTAGAGGGGAGCAGTTCTTC. Full variable domain (rest looked up from reference TRBV7-2 and TRBJ2-1): GAGVSQSPSNKVTEKGKDVELRCDPISGHTALYWYRQSLGQGLEFLIYFQGNSAPDKSGLPSDRFSAERTGGSVSTLTIQRTQQEDSAVYLCASSSGLAGRGEQFFGPGTRLTVL.

The count of this clone is one. The chain uses TRBV5-1 and TRBJ2-7; D might be TRBD1 (6 bases). Trimming took 3 bases from V and 3 from J, leaving 16 bases between them. The CDR3 is 15 amino acids. The germline V gene encodes CDR1 SGHRS and CDR2 YFSETQ. CDR3 in amino acids: CASSSSGTNVYEQYF. Written as DNA, the CDR3 is TGCGCCAGCAGCTCCTCCGGGACAAACGTCTACGAGCAGTACTTC.

Only one count was recorded for this clone. The same CDR3 can be traced to other DNA sequences in this sample. CDR3: CASSLSSYNEQFF. The CDR3 nucleotides are TGTGCCAGCAGTCTGAGCTCCTACAATGAGCAGTTCTTC. The chain carries TRBV7-2 and TRBJ2-1, with unresolved D. V was pared by 6 bases and J by 0 bases, with 6 bases between. The CDR3 extends over 13 amino acids. The germline V gene encodes CDR1 SGHTA and CDR2 FQGNSA. The full variable domain, with the rest looked up from reference TRBV7-2 and TRBJ2-1, is GAGVSQSPSNKVTEKGKDVELRCDPISGHTALYWYRQSLGQGLEFLIYFQGNSAPDKSGLPSDRFSAERTGGSVSTLTIQRTQQEDSAVYLCASSLSSYNEQFFGPGTRLTVL.

This clone showed up just once. The V and J genes are TRBV6-1 and TRBJ1-2; TRBD1 matches 7 bases. This CDR3 spans 17 amino acids. Germline V gene sequence: CDR1 MNHNS, CDR2 SASEGT. V was clipped by 1 base and J by 2 bases; unmatched bases: 10. The CDR3 nucleotides read TGTGCCAGCAGTGAAGGCCGGACAGGACTATCAAACTATGGCTACACCTTC. Protein sequence: CASSEGRTGLSNYGYTF.

This chain links TRBV4-3 with TRBJ1-1, with a possible D match to TRBD1 (5 bases). Deletions cut 0 bases from V and 5 bases from J, with 22 bases between. Germline CDR1 LGHNA, CDR2 YSLEER. The CDR3 totals 18 residues. CDR3 sequence reads: CASSQDHFEAGRRTEAFF. The CDR3 region has the DNA TGCGCCAGCAGCCAAGATCATTTTGAGGCAGGGAGGAGGACTGAAGCTTTCTTT.

The chain carries TRBV2 and TRBJ1-3, with 8 bases matching TRBD1. This CDR3 is 14 amino acids long. V was clipped by 1 base and J by 11 bases; unmatched bases: 7. Germline loops: CDR1 SNHLY, CDR2 FYNNEI. The CDR3 region is CASSEGRQGSSIYF. In nucleotides, the CDR3 is TGTGCCAGCAGTGAAGGGAGACAGGGGAGCTCCATATATTTT.

The chain couples TRBV4-1 to TRBJ2-5; 8 positions agree with TRBD2. CDR1 and CDR2 (germline): MGHRA, YSYEKL. The CDR3 is made up of 18 amino acids. The V gene end was trimmed by 4 bases and the J gene end by 4 bases; junction bases not matched to a gene: 17. CDR3 residues: CASSPIPRGLGRRETQYF. DNA of the CDR3: TGCGCCAGCAGCCCCATACCCCGGGGACTAGGGAGGAGAGAGACCCAGTACTTC.

This chain connects TRBV7-6 to TRBJ1-5; D is unclear. The CDR3 totals 13 residues. The ends were cut back, 5 bases at V and 4 bases at J, with 9 bases in the middle. The germline V gene has CDR1 SGHVS and CDR2 FNYEAQ. The DNA of the CDR3 is TGTGCCAGCAGCACCGGGGAAAATCAGCCCCAGCATTTT. Translating gives CASSTGENQPQHF.

The CDR3 protein is CASSLTRRGNSPLHF. CDR3 sequence (DNA): TGTGCCAGCAGTTTAACTCGTAGGGGAAATTCACCCCTCCACTTT. The chain joins TRBV27 to TRBJ1-6, with D perhaps matching TRBD1 (5 bases). Trimming removed 2 bases from V and 7 bases from J, with 12 bases in between. The germline gives CDR1 MNHEY, CDR2 SMNVEV (reference sequence). The length of the CDR3 is 15 residues.

This rearrangement joins TRBV30 to TRBJ1-5; perhaps TRBD1 as D (6 bases). The length of the CDR3 is 14 residues. Trimming removed 3 bases from V and 5 bases from J, with 14 bases in between. From germline, CDR1 is GTSNPN and CDR2 SVGIG (reference sequence). CDR3 DNA sequence: TGTGCCTGGAGCCCCCCACAGGGTTATCAGCCCCAGCATTTT. It specifies CAWSPPQGYQPQHF.

J is TRBJ1-2 and V is TRBV28; 7 positions match TRBD1. Unmatched junction bases numbered 12, after V lost 5 bases and J lost 6 bases. CDR1 is MDHEN, CDR2 SYDVKM, per germline. The CDR3 length is 15 residues. Written as DNA, the CDR3 is TGTGCCAGCAGTCCCGGGACAGTTCAGCTCCATGGCTACACCTTC. Residues: CASSPGTVQLHGYTF.

This clone was counted a few times. The chain recombines TRBV5-1 with TRBJ1-5; TRBD1 agrees at 9 bases. This CDR3 is 15 amino acids long. V gave up 0 bases and J gave up 6 bases; unmatched junction bases: 4. CDR1 SGHRS and CDR2 YFSETQ come from the germline V gene. DNA of the CDR3: TGCGCCAGCAGCTTGGATACAGGGGGCCGTCAGCCCCAGCATTTT. It is translated as CASSLDTGGRQPQHF.

The chain links TRBV10-2 to TRBJ2-7; the D gene is possibly TRBD1 (5 bases). V lost 6 bases, J lost 4 bases, and 16 bases lay in between. Germline V gene data show CDR1 as WSHSY and CDR2 as SAAADI. There are 14 residues in the CDR3. The CDR3 coding sequence is TGCGCCAGCAGCTTTGGGGCGAAAAGTTACGAGCAGTACTTC. Translating gives CASSFGAKSYEQYF.

This CDR3 is CASSLVSSYNEQFF. The CDR3 nucleotides are TGTGCCAGCAGCTTAGTTAGTTCTTACAATGAGCAGTTCTTC. This sequence joins TRBV11-2 and TRBJ2-1, with unresolved D. CDR1 and CDR2 from the germline V gene are SGHAT and FQNNGV. The CDR3 has 14 residues. Trimming left V 1 base short and J 4 bases short, with 8 bases between.